The text below deals with one TCR beta chain. The antigen remains unidentified. Method: immunoSEQ multiplex PCR; TCRdb's copy keeps in-frame clones and lacks some. Among over 85,000 clones listed, 90% were seen once. The data originate from a study of T cell responses to AZD1222 COVID-19 vaccine. Study-wide results and limits: Close to half of spike-specific TCRs reportedly recognize unmutated variant regions. Elevations in Spike-specific TCR breadth and depth followed administration of two AZD1222 doses.

Germline CDR1 LGHNA, CDR2 YSLEER. Trimming removed 2 bases from V and 4 bases from J, with 14 bases in between. There are 15 residues in the CDR3. Sequencing used peripheral blood, obtained on day 0 of AZD1222 vaccination. This clonotype was obtained from an adult in good health. The rearrangement joins TRBV4-3 to TRBJ1-2; D might be TRBD1 (6 bases). The CDR3 here is CASSQPGGGSYGYTF. CDR3 bases: TGCGCCAGCAGCCAACCGGGAGGGGGGTCCTATGGCTACACCTTC.